The present T cell receptor (beta chain) was sequenced within a study of T-cell reconstitution after alpha-beta-depleted transplantation in children. Unique molecular identifiers featured in how the TCRbeta library was prepared. Via MiXCR, TCRdb re-called the PCR reads, giving one row per CDR3 protein. This table holds about 400,000 distinct CDR3 sequences, about an eighth found once. V shed 4 bases and J shed 5 bases, with 9 bases lying between them. The CDR3 spans 12 residues. The germline CDR1 and CDR2 sequences are SGHRS and YFSETQ. This clonotype has only a few counts. The V and J genes are TRBV5-1 and TRBJ1-2; D gene uncertain. The receptor's source is a human donor who donated a stem cell graft to a child with Fanconi anemia. The sample was PBMCs, taken from the stem cell graft. The CDR3 nucleotides read TGCGCCAGCAGCGATCAGGATTATGGCTACACCTTC. It specifies CASSDQDYGYTF. The full variable domain, rest sourced from reference TRBV5-1 and TRBJ1-2, is KAGVTQTPRYLIKTRGQQVTLSCSPISGHRSVSWYQQTPGQGLQFLFEYFSETQRNKGNFPGRFSGRQFSNSRSEMNVSTLELGDSALYLCASSDQDYGYTFGSGTRLTVV.